This TCR beta chain was sequenced in a study of T cells in pancreatic ductal adenocarcinoma (dated by TCRdb to the late 2010s). Study-level background: The work assessed suppressive cells as well as CD8+ T cells infiltrating resected pancreatic ductal adenocarcinoma, measuring their numbers, locations, and properties, in order to shed light on the adaptive T-cell response that occurs naturally.

Measured from the cysteine to the phenylalanine, the CDR3 is 17 residues long. The CDR3 DNA has 51 bases and is translated from base 1. CDR1 and CDR2 were assigned from the germline V gene as SGHRS and YFSETQ. The germline ends are 17 bases apart after V is trimmed by 0 bases and J by 3 bases. The count of this clone is one. Its target antigen remains unknown. The sample holds no much larger clone one base away, and base qualities are not on file. What the study reported, not specific to this receptor: T-cell clonality did not differ significantly between tumor and blood, with mean clonality about 0.112 in tumors and 0.065 to 0.09 in blood. More total productive templates and about 7.2-fold more unique clonotypes were found in blood samples than in tumor samples. Because tumors are enriched in CD45RO+ effector T cells rather than naive T cells, which biases toward lower diversity, comparisons of clonality between tumor and blood may be biased. Since most people with pancreatic cancer show up with disease that cannot be operated on, the resected cohort was biased toward the minority who had early-stage disease.

The immunoSEQ hsTCRB kit was used to amplify TCR beta CDR3 regions from genomic DNA. An Illumina HiSeq system was used to carry out high-throughput TRB CDR3 sequencing. Under the source paper's analysis protocol: The immunoSEQ software was used to analyze sequencing reads, and nonproductive sequences containing premature stops or frame-shifts were removed. Clonality of the repertoire was calculated as one minus Shannon entropy normalized by log2 of the number of unique productive sequences. The table comes from immuneACCESS by way of TCRdb, which keeps in-frame sequences with V and J called. Part of the clones is missing from these tables; in studies checked, under half for an unresolved V gene and the rest for unknown reasons. The D gene and trimming were derived from the DNA, and the V and J assignments and clone size from that table. The sample records about 100,000 clones, about 95% of which are singletons. The ten largest clones represent 2.5% to 3.5% of the sample.

The selected pancreatic ductal adenocarcinoma patients had received surgery without neoadjuvant therapy. Peripheral blood was collected in heparin tubes, and PBMCs were then isolated from the blood with a histopaque density gradient and cryopreserved in approximately 9.8% DMSO. Using the DNeasy Blood and Tissue Kit along with Proteinase K and RNase treatment, genomic DNA was extracted from more than 5 PBMC specimens and fewer than ten flash-frozen tumor specimens. Rearrangement joined TRBV5-1 to TRBJ2-3; TRBD2 might be the D gene, on 5 matching bases. The sequence was collected from a human donor with pancreatic ductal adenocarcinoma. Source material: PBMCs. The DNA sequence is as follows: TGCGCCAGCAGCTTGGCCGGAGCGGAGGTTGGGACAGATACGCAGTATTTT. Translation gives CASSLAGAEVGTDTQYF.